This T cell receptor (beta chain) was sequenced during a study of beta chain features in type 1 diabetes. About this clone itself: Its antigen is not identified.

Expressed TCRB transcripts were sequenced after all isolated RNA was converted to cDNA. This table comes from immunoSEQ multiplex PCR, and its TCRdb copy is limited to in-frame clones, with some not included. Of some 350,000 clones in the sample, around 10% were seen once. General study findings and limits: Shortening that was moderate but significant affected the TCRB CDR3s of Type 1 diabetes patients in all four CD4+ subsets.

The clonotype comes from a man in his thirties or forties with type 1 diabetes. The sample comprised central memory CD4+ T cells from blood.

The CDR3 protein is CASSIRQANTEAFF. Written as DNA, the CDR3 is TGTGCCAGTAGCATCCGACAGGCGAACACTGAAGCTTTCTTT. The chain links TRBV19 to TRBJ1-1, with D maybe TRBD1 (6 bases). CDR1 is LNHDA, CDR2 SQIVND, per germline (reference sequence). The germline V and J ends were trimmed by 6 bases and 1 base, with 12 bases remaining between them. This CDR3 spans 14 amino acids.